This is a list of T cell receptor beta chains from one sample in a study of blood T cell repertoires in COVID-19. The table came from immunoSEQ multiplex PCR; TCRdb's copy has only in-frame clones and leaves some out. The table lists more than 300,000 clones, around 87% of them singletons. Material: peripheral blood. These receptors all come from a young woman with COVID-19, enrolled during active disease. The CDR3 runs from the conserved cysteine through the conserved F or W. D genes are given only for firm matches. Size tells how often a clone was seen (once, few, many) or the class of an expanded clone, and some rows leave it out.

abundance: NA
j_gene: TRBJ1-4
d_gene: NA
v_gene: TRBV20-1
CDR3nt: TGCAGTGCTAGTGACGGGTCTAATGAAAAACTGTTTTTT
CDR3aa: CSASDGSNEKLFF

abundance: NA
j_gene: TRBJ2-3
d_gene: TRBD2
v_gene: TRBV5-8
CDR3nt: TGTGCCAGCAGCTTGAACGACGCGGGGGCAGATACGCAGTATTTT
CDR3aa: CASSLNDAGADTQYF

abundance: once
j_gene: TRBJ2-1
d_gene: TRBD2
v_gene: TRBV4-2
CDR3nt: TGTGCCAGCAGCCAAGATTTGCCTAGCGGGAGGAGTGAGCAGTTCTTC
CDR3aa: CASSQDLPSGRSEQFF

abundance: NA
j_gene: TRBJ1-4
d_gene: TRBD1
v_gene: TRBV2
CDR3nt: TGTGCGGGGCCGGGGGACAGGGGGCCTCGGAATGAAAAACTGTTTTTT
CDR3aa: CAGPGDRGPRNEKLFF

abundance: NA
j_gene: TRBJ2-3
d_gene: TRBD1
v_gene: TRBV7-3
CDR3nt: TGTGCCAGCGGAGAAGGGGGCCCCACAGATACGCAGTATTTT
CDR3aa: CASGEGGPTDTQYF

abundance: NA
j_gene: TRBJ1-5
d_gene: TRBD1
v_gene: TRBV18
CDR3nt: TGTGCCAGCTCACCAGACAGGGTAGACAATCAGCCCCAGCATTTT
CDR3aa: CASSPDRVDNQPQHF

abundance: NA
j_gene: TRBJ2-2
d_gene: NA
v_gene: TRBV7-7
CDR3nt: TGTGCTAGCAGCTTCCGAGTCCCCGGGGAGCTGTTTTTT
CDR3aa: CASSFRVPGELFF

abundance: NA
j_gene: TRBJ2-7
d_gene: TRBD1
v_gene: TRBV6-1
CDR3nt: TGTGCCAGCAGTGAACCAGGGGGCGGATACGAGCAGTACTTC
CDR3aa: CASSEPGGGYEQYF

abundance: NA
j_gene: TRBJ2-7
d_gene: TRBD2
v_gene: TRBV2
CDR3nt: TGTGCCAGCAGGGGACTAGCGAACTCCTACGAGCAGTACTTC
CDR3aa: CASRGLANSYEQYF

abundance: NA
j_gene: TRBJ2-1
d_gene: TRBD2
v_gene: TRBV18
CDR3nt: TGTGCCAGCTCGTCAACTAGCGGGAGGGACAATGAGCAGTTCTTC
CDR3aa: CASSSTSGRDNEQFF

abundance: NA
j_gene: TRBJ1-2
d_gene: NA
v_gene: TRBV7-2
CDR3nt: TGTGCCAGCAGCTTAGGATATGGGGAGGAGTACGGCTACACCTTC
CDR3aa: CASSLGYGEEYGYTF

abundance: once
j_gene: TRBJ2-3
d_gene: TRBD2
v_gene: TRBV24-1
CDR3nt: TGTGCCACCAGTATATGCCCTGACCGACTAGCTGGTGGAGATACGCAGTATTTT
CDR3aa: CATSICPDRLAGGDTQYF

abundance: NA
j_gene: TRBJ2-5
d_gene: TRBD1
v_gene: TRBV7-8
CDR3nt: TGTGCCAGCAGCTTAACTCGGACAGGGGGGGGGACCCAGTACTTC
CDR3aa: CASSLTRTGGGTQYF

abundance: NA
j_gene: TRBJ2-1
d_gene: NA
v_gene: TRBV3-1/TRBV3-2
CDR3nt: TGTGCCAGCAGCCGGAGGGGGGGATACAATGAGCAGTTCTTC
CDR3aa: CASSRRGGYNEQFF

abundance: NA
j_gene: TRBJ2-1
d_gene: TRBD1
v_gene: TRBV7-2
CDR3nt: TGTGCCAGCAGCGGTGGGACAGGGGGAAGCGTATTCTATGAGCAGTTCTTC
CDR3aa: CASSGGTGGSVFYEQFF

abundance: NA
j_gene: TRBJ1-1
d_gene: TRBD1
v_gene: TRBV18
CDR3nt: TGTGCCAGCTCACCCAACCCGACAGGGGTCGGAGCTTTCTTT
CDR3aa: CASSPNPTGVGAFF

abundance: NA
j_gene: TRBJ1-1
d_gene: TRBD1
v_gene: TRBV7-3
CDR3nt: TGTGCCAGCAGCCCGGGACAGGAGATCACTGAAGCTTTCTTT
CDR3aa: CASSPGQEITEAFF

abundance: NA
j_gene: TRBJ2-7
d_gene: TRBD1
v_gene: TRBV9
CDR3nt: TGTGCCAGCAGCCCCGGCCTCGGACAGGGGTTATCCGAGCAGTACTTC
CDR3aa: CASSPGLGQGLSEQYF

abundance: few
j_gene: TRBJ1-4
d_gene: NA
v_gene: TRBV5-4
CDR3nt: TGTGCCAGCAGCCCTAGTCAATTTAATGAAAAACTGTTTTTT
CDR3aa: CASSPSQFNEKLFF

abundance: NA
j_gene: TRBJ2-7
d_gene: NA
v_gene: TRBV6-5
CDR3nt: TGTGCCAGCAGTTACCCGGAGACGGACGAGCAGTACTTC
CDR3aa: CASSYPETDEQYF

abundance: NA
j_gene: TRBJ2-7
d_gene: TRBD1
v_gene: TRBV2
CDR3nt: TGTGCCAGCAGTGAAGAACAGGGGACAGGATACGAGCAGTACTTC
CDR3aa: CASSEEQGTGYEQYF

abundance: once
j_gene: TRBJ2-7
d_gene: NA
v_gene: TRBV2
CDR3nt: TGTGCCAGCATCCCGATGGGAACAGGCTCCTACGAGCAGTACTTC
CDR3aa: CASIPMGTGSYEQYF

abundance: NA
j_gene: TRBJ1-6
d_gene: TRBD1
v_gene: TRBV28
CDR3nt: TGTGCCAGCACCGGACAGGGTAATTCACCCCTCCACTTT
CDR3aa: CASTGQGNSPLHF

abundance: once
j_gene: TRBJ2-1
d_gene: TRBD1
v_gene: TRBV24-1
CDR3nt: TGTGCCACCAGTGAATACAGGGGCTCCTACAATGAGCAGTTCTTC
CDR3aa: CATSEYRGSYNEQFF

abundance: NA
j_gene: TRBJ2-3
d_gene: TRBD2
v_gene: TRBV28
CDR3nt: TGTGCCAGCGGAGGGCTAGCGGGGTCCACAGATACGCAGTATTTT
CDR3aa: CASGGLAGSTDTQYF

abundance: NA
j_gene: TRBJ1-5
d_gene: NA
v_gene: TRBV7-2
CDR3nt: TGTGCCAGCAGCCAAAGGGGCTATAGCAATCAGCCCCAGCATTTT
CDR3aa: CASSQRGYSNQPQHF

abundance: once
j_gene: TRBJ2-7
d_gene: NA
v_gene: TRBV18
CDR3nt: TGTGCCAGCTCACCATCCCAGGCCTCCTACGAGCAGTACTTC
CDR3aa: CASSPSQASYEQYF

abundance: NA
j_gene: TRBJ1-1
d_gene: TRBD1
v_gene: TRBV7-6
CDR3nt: TGTGCCAGCAGCATGTTTCGGACAGGGGGCTGGAACACTGAAGCTTTCTTT
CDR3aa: CASSMFRTGGWNTEAFF

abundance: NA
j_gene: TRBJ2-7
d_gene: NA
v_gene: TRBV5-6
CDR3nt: TGTGCCAGCAGCTTGGCCGTGGCTGGCGAGCAGTACTTC
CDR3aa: CASSLAVAGEQYF

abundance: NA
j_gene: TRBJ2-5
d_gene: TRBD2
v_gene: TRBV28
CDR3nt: TGTGCCAGCGGACCGGGACTAGTCACAAGAGTTACCCAGTACTTC
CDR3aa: CASGPGLVTRVTQYF

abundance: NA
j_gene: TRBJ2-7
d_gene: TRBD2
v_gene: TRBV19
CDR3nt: TGTGCCAGTAGTATGGGGACTAGCGGGAGGTACGAGCAGTACTTC
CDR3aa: CASSMGTSGRYEQYF

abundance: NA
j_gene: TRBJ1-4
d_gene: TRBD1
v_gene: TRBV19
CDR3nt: TGTGCCAGTAGCCCGTGGGACAGGTCCTATGAAAAACTGTTTTTT
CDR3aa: CASSPWDRSYEKLFF

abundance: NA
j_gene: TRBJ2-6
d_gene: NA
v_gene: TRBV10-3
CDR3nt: TGTGCCATCAGCCTCAGGGCTGGGGCCAACGTCCTGACTTTC
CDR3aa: CAISLRAGANVLTF

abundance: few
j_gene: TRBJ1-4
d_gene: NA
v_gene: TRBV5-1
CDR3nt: TGCGCCAGCAGCCCCTCGAGTGAAAAACTGTTTTTT
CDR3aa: CASSPSSEKLFF

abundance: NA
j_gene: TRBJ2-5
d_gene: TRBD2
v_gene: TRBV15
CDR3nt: TGTGCCACCAGCAGAGACGGGACTAGCGGGAGTGAGACCCAGTACTTC
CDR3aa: CATSRDGTSGSETQYF

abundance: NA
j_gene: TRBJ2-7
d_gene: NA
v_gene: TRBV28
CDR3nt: TGTGCCAGCAGTTCTTCTCAGCAGTACTTC
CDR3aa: CASSSSQQYF

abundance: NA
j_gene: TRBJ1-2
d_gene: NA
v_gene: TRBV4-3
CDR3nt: TGCGCCAGCAGCCAAGCTATGGGGCTCTATGGCTACACCTTC
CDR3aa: CASSQAMGLYGYTF

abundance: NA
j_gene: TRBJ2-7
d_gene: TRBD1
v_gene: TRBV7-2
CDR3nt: TGTGCCAGCAGCCCCGGCGGGGCAGGGGGCTTAGGCGAGCAGTACTTC
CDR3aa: CASSPGGAGGLGEQYF

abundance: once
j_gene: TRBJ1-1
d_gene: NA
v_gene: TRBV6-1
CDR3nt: TGTGCCAGCAGTGATTTCGGTGCCCTTTCTGAATTT
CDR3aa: CASSDFGALSEF

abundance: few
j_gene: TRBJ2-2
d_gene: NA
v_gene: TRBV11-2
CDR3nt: TGTGCCAGCAGCTTAGATCCCGTCCTAGCTGGGACCGGGGAGCTGTTTTTT
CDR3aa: CASSLDPVLAGTGELFF

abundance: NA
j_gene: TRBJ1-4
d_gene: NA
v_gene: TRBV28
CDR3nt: TGTGCCAGCAGCCCTCGGAGAACTGCAACTAATGAAAAACTGTTTTTT
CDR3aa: CASSPRRTATNEKLFF

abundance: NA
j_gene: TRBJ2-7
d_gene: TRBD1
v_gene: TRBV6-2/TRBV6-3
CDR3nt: TGTGCCAGCAGTAAAACAGGGGGCGCATTGGGGGAGCAGTACTTC
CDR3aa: CASSKTGGALGEQYF

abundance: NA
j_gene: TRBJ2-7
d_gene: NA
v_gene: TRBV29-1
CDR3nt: TGCAGCGTTGGGCTGGACAGTTACGAGCAGTACTTC
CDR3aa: CSVGLDSYEQYF

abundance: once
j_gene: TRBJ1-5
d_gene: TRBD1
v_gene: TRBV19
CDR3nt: TGTGCAGGGGGACAGTATCAGCCCCAGCATTTT
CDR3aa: CAGGQYQPQHF

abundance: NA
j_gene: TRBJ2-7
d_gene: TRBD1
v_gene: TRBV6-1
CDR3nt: TGTGCCAGCAGTGAAGGGACACAGGGGTACGAGCAGTACTTC
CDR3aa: CASSEGTQGYEQYF

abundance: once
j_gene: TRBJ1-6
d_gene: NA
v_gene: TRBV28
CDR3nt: TGTGCCAGCAGACGACAGAGTTATAATTCACCCCTCCACTTT
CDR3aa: CASRRQSYNSPLHF

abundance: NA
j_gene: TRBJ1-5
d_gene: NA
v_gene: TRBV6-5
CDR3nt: TGTGCCAGCACCAAAGACAGTTATAGCAATCAGCCCCAGCATTTT
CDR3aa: CASTKDSYSNQPQHF

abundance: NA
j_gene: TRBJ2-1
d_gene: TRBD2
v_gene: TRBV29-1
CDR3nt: TGCGGCGGGAGGGCCTACAATGAGCAGTTCTTC
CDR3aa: CGGRAYNEQFF

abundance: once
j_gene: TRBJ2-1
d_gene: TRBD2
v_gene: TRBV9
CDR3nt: TGTGCCAGCAGCGTAGGGAGCGGGAGGGTTCATGAGCAGTTCTTC
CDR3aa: CASSVGSGRVHEQFF

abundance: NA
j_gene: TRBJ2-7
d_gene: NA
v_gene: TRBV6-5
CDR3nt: TGTGCCAGCTCAAATAGGGGGGGCGAAGGCGAGCAGTACTTC
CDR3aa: CASSNRGGEGEQYF

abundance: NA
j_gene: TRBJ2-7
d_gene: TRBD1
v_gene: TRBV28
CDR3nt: TGTGCCAGCAGCACCGGGACAGGGGGCTACGAGCAGTACTTC
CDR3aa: CASSTGTGGYEQYF

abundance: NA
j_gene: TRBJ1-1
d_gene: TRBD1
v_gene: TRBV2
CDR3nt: TGTGCCAGCAGTGGGACAGGGCCTGAAGCTTTCTTT
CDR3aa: CASSGTGPEAFF